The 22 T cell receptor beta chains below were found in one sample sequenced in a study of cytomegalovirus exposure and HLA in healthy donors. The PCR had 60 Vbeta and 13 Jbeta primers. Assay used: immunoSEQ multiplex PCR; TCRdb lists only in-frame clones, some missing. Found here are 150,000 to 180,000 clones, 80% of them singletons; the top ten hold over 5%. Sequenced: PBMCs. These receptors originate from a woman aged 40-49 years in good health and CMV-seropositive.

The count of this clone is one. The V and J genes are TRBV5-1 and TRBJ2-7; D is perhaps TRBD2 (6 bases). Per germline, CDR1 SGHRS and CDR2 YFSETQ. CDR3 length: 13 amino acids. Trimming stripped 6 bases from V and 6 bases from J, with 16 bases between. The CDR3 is CASNPGTVGEQYF. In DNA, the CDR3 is TGCGCCAGCAACCCCGGGACTGTCGGCGAGCAGTACTTC.

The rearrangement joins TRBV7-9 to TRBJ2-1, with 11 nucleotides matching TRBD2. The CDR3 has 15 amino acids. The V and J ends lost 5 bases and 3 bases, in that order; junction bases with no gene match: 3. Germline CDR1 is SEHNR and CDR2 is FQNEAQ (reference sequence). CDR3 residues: CASSPLAGVYNEQFF. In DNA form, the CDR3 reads TGTGCCAGCAGCCCACTAGCGGGAGTCTACAATGAGCAGTTCTTC.

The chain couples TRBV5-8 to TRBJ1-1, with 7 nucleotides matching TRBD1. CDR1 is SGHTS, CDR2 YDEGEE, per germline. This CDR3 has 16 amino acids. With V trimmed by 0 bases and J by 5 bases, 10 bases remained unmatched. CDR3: CASSLAGGRGLTEAFF. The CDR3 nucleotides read TGTGCCAGCAGCTTGGCTGGTGGCAGGGGGTTGACTGAAGCTTTCTTT.

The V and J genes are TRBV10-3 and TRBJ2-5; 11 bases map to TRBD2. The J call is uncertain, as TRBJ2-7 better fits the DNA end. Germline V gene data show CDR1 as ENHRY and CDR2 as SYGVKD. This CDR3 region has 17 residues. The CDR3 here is CAISEPGLAETSYEQYF. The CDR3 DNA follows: TGTGCCATCAGTGAGCCGGGACTAGCGGAGACTTCCTACGAGCAGTACTTC.

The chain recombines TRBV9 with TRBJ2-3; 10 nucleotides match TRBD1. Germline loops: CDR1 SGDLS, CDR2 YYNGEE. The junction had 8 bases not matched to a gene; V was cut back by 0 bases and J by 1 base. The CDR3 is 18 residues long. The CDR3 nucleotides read TGTGCCAGCAGCGTAGGGGGCCGCGGGACAGGGGGCACAGATACGCAGTATTTT. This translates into CASSVGGRGTGGTDTQYF.

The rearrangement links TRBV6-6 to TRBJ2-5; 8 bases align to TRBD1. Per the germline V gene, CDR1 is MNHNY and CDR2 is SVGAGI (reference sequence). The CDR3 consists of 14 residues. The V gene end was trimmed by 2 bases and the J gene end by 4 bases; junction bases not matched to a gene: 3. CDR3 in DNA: TGTGCCAGCAGTTACCCTGGGACAGGAGAGACCCAGTACTTC. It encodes CASSYPGTGETQYF.

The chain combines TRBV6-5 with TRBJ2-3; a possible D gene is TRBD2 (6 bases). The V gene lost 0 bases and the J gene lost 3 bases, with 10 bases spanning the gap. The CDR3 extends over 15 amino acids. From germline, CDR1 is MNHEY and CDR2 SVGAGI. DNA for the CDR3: TGTGCCAGCAGTTACTCCTCCGGGAGAACAGATACGCAGTATTTT. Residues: CASSYSSGRTDTQYF.

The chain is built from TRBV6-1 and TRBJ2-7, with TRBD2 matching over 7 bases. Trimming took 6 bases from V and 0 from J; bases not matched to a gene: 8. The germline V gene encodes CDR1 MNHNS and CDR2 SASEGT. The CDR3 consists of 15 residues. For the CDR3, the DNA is TGTGCCAGCAGAGGGCCTAGCGGCAGCTCCTACGAGCAGTACTTC. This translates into CASRGPSGSSYEQYF.

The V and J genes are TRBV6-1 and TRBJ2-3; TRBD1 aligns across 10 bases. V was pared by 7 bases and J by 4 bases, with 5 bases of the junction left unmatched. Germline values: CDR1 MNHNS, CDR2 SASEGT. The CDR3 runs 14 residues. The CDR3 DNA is TGTGCCAGCAATGGACAGGGGGGTCCAGATACGCAGTATTTT. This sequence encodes CASNGQGGPDTQYF.

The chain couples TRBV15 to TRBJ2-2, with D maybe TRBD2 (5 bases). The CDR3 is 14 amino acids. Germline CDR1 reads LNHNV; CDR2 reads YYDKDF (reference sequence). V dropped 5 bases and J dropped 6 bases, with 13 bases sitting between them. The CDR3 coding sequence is TGTGCCACCAGCCACACTTCCGGGGCCGGGGAGCTGTTTTTT. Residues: CATSHTSGAGELFF.

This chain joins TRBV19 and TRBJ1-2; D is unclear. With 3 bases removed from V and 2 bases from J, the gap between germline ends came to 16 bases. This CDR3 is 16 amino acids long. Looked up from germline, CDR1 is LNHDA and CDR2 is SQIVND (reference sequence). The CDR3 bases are TGTGCCAGTAGTATGAGTCTACAGATTATAAACTATGGCTACACCTTC. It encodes CASSMSLQIINYGYTF.

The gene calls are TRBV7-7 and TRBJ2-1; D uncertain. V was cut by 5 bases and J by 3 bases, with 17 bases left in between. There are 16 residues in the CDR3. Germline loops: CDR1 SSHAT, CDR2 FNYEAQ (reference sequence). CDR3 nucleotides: TGTGCCAGCAGCCCCAGTGGTCTAGAGGTCTACAATGAGCAGTTCTTC. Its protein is CASSPSGLEVYNEQFF.

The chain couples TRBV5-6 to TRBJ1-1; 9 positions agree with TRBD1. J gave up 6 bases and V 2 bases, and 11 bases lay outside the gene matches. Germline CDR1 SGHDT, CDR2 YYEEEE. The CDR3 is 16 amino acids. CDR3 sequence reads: CASSLMNRGLGAEAFF. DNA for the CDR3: TGTGCCAGCAGCTTAATGAACAGGGGGCTCGGAGCTGAAGCTTTCTTT.

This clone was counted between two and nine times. The CDR3 is CASSLAPGTWTYEQYF. As DNA, the CDR3 is TGTGCCAGCAGTTTGGCACCCGGGACTTGGACCTACGAGCAGTACTTC. The V gene is TRBV28, the J gene TRBJ2-7; D is perhaps TRBD2 (6 bases). Germline V gene lookup returns CDR1 MDHEN and CDR2 SYDVKM. The V gene lost 3 bases and the J gene lost 2 bases, with 17 bases spanning the gap. CDR3 length: 16 amino acids.

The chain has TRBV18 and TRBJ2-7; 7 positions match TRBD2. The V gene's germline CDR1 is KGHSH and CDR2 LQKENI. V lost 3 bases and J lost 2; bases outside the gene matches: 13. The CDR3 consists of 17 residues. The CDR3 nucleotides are TGTGCCAGCTCACCTTACCATCTAGCGGTCCATACCTACGAGCAGTACTTC. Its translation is CASSPYHLAVHTYEQYF.

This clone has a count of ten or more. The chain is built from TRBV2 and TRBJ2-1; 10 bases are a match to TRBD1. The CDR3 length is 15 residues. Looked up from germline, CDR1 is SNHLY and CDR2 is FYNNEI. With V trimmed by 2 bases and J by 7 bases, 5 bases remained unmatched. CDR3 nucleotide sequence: TGTGCCAGCAGTGAATTAGGGACAGGGGTAAATGAGCAGTTCTTC. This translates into CASSELGTGVNEQFF. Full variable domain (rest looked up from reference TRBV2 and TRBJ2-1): EPEVTQTPSHQVTQMGQEVILRCVPISNHLYFYWYRQILGQKVEFLVSFYNNEISEKSEIFDDQFSVERPDGSNFTLKIRSTKLEDSAMYFCASSELGTGVNEQFFGPGTRLTVL.

The chain's CDR3 is CASSPTGTVNQPQHF. The CDR3 DNA follows: TGTGCCAGCAGCCCCACCGGGACAGTTAATCAGCCCCAGCATTTT. The V gene is TRBV11-2, the J gene TRBJ1-5, with TRBD1 matching over 7 bases. Unmatched junction bases numbered 8, after V lost 5 bases and J lost 4 bases. CDR1 and CDR2 (germline): SGHAT, FQNNGV. This CDR3 comprises 15 residues.

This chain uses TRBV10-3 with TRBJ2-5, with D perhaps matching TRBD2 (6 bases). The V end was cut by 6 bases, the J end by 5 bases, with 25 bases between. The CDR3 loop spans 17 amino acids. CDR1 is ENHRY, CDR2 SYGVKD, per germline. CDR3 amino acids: CAIRIGEHPTRGETQYF. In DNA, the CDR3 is TGTGCCATCAGGATTGGAGAACACCCAACCCGGGGGGAGACCCAGTACTTC.

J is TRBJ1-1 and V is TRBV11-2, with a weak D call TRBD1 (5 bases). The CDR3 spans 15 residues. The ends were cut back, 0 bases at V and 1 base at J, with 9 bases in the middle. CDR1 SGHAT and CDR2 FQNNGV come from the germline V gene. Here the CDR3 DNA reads TGTGCCAGCAGCTTAGATCTAGGACAGAACACTGAAGCTTTCTTT. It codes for CASSLDLGQNTEAFF.

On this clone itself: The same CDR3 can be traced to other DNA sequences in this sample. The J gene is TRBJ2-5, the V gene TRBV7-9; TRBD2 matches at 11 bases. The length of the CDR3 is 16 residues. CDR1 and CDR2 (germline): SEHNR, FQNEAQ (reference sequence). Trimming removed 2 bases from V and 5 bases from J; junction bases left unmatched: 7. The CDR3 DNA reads TGTGCCAGCAGCTTACTGTTAGCGGGAGGGGAGGAGACCCAGTACTTC. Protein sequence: CASSLLLAGGEETQYF.

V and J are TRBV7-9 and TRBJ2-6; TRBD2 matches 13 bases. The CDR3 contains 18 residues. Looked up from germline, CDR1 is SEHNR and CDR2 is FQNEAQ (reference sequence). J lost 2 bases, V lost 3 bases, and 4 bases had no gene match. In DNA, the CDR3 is TGTGCCAGCAGCTTGGGGACTAGCGGGATGGCTGGGGCCAACGTCCTGACTTTC. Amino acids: CASSLGTSGMAGANVLTF.

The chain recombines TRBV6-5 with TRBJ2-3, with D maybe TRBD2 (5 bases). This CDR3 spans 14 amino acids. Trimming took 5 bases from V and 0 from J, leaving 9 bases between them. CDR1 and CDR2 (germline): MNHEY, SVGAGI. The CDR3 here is CASSLGSSTDTQYF. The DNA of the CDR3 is TGTGCCAGCAGTCTAGGGAGTAGCACAGATACGCAGTATTTT.